This is a list of T cell receptor beta chains from one sample in a study of OX40 agonist ivuxolimab in advanced cancers. The data were produced by immunoSEQ multiplex PCR, yet TCRdb's version contains in-frame clones alone and is incomplete. The table lists 20,000 or so clones, less than 95% of them singletons, with around 49% in the top ten. Source: CD4+ or CD8+ T cells sorted from blood, taken in a trial of the OX40 agonist ivuxolimab. The source is an adult with an advanced solid tumor such as melanoma, head and neck, liver or kidney cancer. CDR3s include the opening cysteine and the closing phenylalanine or tryptophan. D genes are given only for firm matches. A clone size is listed for some rows: how often the clone was seen (once, few, many), or a class if it is expanded.

d_gene	abundance	j_gene	v_gene	CDR3nt	CDR3aa
TRBD1	NA	TRBJ1-5	TRBV19	TGTGCCAGTAGTACGACAGGGTATAGCAATCAGCCCCAGCATTTT	CASSTTGYSNQPQHF
TRBD1	NA	TRBJ2-1	TRBV7-6	TGTGCCAGCAGCTGGGACAGCTACAATGAGCAGTTCTTC	CASSWDSYNEQFF
TRBD2	NA	TRBJ2-1	TRBV9	TGTGCCAGCAGCGTTGCTAGCGGGATAGGCAATGAGCAGTTCTTC	CASSVASGIGNEQFF
NA	once	TRBJ2-1	TRBV10-3	TGTGCCATCAGTGAGTTACTTACGGGAGCCGGTAGGCAGTTCTTC	CAISELLTGAGRQFF
NA	NA	TRBJ1-2	TRBV7-9	TGTGCCAGCAGCTTTCCAGGCGCCTCTCGCTATGGCTACACCTTC	CASSFPGASRYGYTF
TRBD2	NA	TRBJ2-7	TRBV19	TGTGCCAGTAGCCTCGGGGGGGAGGGCTCCTACGAGCAGTACTTC	CASSLGGEGSYEQYF
TRBD1	NA	TRBJ1-1	TRBV5-1	TGCGCCAGCAGCTTATACAGGGGTTCGAACACTGAAGCTTTCTTT	CASSLYRGSNTEAFF
NA	NA	TRBJ2-1	TRBV10-2	TGCGCCAGCATAGAGCTAGAGGAGCAGTTCTTC	CASIELEEQFF
TRBD1	NA	TRBJ2-7	TRBV6-5	TGTGCCAGCAGTTACTCCGGGACAGGGAAATACGAGCAGTACTTC	CASSYSGTGKYEQYF
TRBD1	NA	TRBJ2-1	TRBV28	TGTGCCAGCAGTGAACAGGGGTACAATGAGCAGTTCTTC	CASSEQGYNEQFF
NA	NA	TRBJ2-7	TRBV6-6	TGTGCCAGCCTACGGGATTCCTACGAGCAGTACTTC	CASLRDSYEQYF
NA	medium-sized	TRBJ1-5	TRBV6-9	TGTGCCAGCAGTTACGCGGGACGAAATCAGCCCCAGCATTTT	CASSYAGRNQPQHF
NA	NA	TRBJ2-7	TRBV7-8	TGTGCCAGCAGCTTAGCCACAGGGTTCGAGCAGTACTTC	CASSLATGFEQYF
NA	NA	TRBJ2-7	TRBV4-1	TGCGCCAGCAGCCAAGATTTGAGGGAGGCCAACTACGAGCAGTACTTC	CASSQDLREANYEQYF
TRBD2	few	TRBJ2-2	TRBV27	TGTGCCAGCAGTTCGCTGGGGGGAGGGACCGGGGAGCTGTTTTTT	CASSSLGGGTGELFF
NA	NA	TRBJ2-7	TRBV4-3	TGCGCCAGCAGCCAAGAAGGGAGGGGGGTGAGGAGCTACGAGCAGTACTTC	CASSQEGRGVRSYEQYF
NA	NA	TRBJ2-3	TRBV7-9	TGTGCCATCAGGGGAAGCACAGATACGCAGTATTTT	CAIRGSTDTQYF
NA	NA	TRBJ2-3	TRBV7-2	TGTGCCAGCAGCTTGGGGAGTGGTACGCAGTATTTT	CASSLGSGTQYF
TRBD2	NA	TRBJ2-7	TRBV27	TGTGCCAGCAGTTTGGCCAGCGGGGGCTACGAGCAGTACTTC	CASSLASGGYEQYF
NA	NA	TRBJ1-6	TRBV7-6	TGTGCCAGCAGCTGGGAGAGCTCCTATAATTCACCCCTCCACTTT	CASSWESSYNSPLHF
NA	NA	TRBJ1-4	TRBV6-5	TGTGCCAGCAGTTACGGAGTTGCAACTAATGAAAAACTGTTTTTT	CASSYGVATNEKLFF
NA	NA	TRBJ2-5	TRBV6-5	TGTGCCAGCAGTTACTCACAGTTAGGAGAGACCCAGTACTTC	CASSYSQLGETQYF
NA	NA	TRBJ2-3	TRBV9	TGTGCCAGCAGCGCCCGCGGGGACACAGATACGCAGTATTTT	CASSARGDTDTQYF
TRBD1	NA	TRBJ2-7	TRBV6-5	TGTGCCAGCAGTTTTGGGACAGGGATCTACGAGCAGTACTTC	CASSFGTGIYEQYF
NA	NA	TRBJ2-1	TRBV4-3	TGCGCCAGCAGCCAAGGCAGAGTCCCCTACAATGAGCAGTTCTTC	CASSQGRVPYNEQFF
NA	once	TRBJ1-1	TRBV7-6	TGTGCCAGCAGCTTGGGGGGAGGGACTGAAGCTTTCTTT	CASSLGGGTEAFF
TRBD2	NA	TRBJ2-7	TRBV10-2	TGCGCCAGCAGCTCTATAGCGGGAGATGAGCAGTACTTC	CASSSIAGDEQYF
NA	NA	TRBJ2-7	TRBV7-9	TGTGCCAGCAGCTTCTTGGATTACGAGCAGTACTTC	CASSFLDYEQYF
NA	NA	TRBJ1-2	TRBV19	TGTGCCAGTACAAGTCACAAAATCTATGGCTACACCTTC	CASTSHKIYGYTF
NA	NA	TRBJ1-3	TRBV19	TGTGCCAGCCTTCCCCGGGCTGGAAACACCATATATTTT	CASLPRAGNTIYF
NA	once	TRBJ2-2	TRBV28	TGTGCCAGCAGTTGGCGGTCCACCGGGGAGCTGTTTTTT	CASSWRSTGELFF
NA	NA	TRBJ2-3	TRBV4-1	TGCGCCAGCAGCCCCACCTGGGGACTGGCTTCAGGTACGCAGTATTTT	CASSPTWGLASGTQYF
NA	once	TRBJ2-3	TRBV5-1	TGCGCCAGCAGCTCGATTGTAGGGGGAAGCACAGATACGCAGTATTTT	CASSSIVGGSTDTQYF
TRBD1	NA	TRBJ1-1	TRBV7-6	TGTGCCAGCAGCCCTGGGAGGGGGCCAGGAACTGAAGCTTTCTTT	CASSPGRGPGTEAFF